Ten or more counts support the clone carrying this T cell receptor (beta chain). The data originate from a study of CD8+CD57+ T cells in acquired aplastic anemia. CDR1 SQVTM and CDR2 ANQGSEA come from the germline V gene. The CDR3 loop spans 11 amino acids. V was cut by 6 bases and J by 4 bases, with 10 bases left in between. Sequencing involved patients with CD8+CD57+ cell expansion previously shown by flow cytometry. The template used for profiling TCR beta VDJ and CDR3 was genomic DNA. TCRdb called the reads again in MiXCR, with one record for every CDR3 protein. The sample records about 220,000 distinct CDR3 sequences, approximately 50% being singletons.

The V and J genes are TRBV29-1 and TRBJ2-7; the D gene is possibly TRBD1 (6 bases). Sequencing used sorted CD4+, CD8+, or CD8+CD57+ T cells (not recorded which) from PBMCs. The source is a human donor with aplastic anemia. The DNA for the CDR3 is TGCAGCGTAACGACAGGTTACGAGCAGTACTTC. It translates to CSVTTGYEQYF.